Listed here are 30 T cell receptor beta chains from one sample, sequenced in a study of T-cell memory formation after mild COVID-19. From the 5' RACE reads, TCRdb called clonotypes with MiXCR, one entry per CDR3 protein. In the table there are around 450,000 distinct CDR3 sequences, around 18% of which are singletons. Material: PBMCs or a T cell subset sorted from them (not recorded which). Receptors originate from an adult woman who had mild COVID-19 (a few samples of this study predate the infection). Cell type and time point are not known.

The V and J genes are TRBV12-3 or TRBV12-4 and TRBJ2-2; TRBD1 is a possible D gene (5 bases). CDR3 size: 14 residues. V lost 4 bases to trimming and J lost 4 bases, with 10 bases between them. CDR3 protein: CASSSGLGTGELFF. CDR3 coding DNA: TGTGCCAGCAGTTCAGGGTTGGGCACCGGGGAGCTGTTTTTT.

This chain joins TRBV11-3 and TRBJ2-1; D is tentatively TRBD1 or TRBD2 (5 bases each). This CDR3 comprises 12 residues. Germline CDR1 SGHNT, CDR2 YENEEA. V was trimmed by 3 bases and J by 8 bases, leaving 8 bases between them. The CDR3 nucleotides read TGTGCCAGCAGCTTGAGGGGAGATGAGCAGTTCTTC. Amino acids: CASSLRGDEQFF.

The V call is TRBV7-2, the J call TRBJ1-2; TRBD1 might be the D (5 bases). V was shortened by 0 bases and J by 7 bases, with 24 bases between the two germline ends. CDR1 is SGHTA, CDR2 FQGNSA, per germline. This CDR3 has 18 amino acids. The CDR3 DNA sequence: TGTGCCAGCAGCTTAGCTTTGGAGCGGAGAGGGACTATTGGTGGCTACACCTTC. This translates into CASSLALERRGTIGGYTF. Full variable domain (remainder filled in from reference TRBV7-2 and TRBJ1-2): GAGVSQSPSNKVTEKGKDVELRCDPISGHTALYWYRQSLGQGLEFLIYFQGNSAPDKSGLPSDRFSAERTGGSVSTLTIQRTQQEDSAVYLCASSLALERRGTIGGYTFGSGTRLTVV.

The J gene is TRBJ2-3, the V gene TRBV15; 7 bases align to TRBD1. The CDR3 has 13 residues. Germline trimming cut 8 bases from V and 5 bases from J; bases unmatched to any gene: 7. Per the germline V gene, CDR1 is LNHNV and CDR2 is YYDKDF (reference sequence). The CDR3 reads CATGNRGVDTQYF. The CDR3 coding sequence is TGTGCCACCGGGAACAGGGGAGTAGATACGCAGTATTTT.

The genes are TRBV27 and TRBJ1-2, with 8 bases fitting TRBD1. The CDR3 runs 15 residues. CDR1 MNHEY and CDR2 SMNVEV come from the germline V gene (reference sequence). The V gene end was trimmed by 2 bases and the J gene end by 5 bases; junction bases not matched to a gene: 7. The CDR3 sequence: CASSLGTGPTYGYTF. Here the CDR3 DNA reads TGTGCCAGCAGTTTAGGGACAGGCCCTACTTATGGCTACACCTTC.

In its sample, this clonotype was seen a few times. The V gene is TRBV24-1, the J gene TRBJ1-1, with D possibly being TRBD1 (6 bases). Germline V CDR1 and CDR2: KGHDR, SFDVKD. This CDR3 contains 16 residues. V gave up 4 bases and J gave up 3 bases, with 17 bases separating them. The CDR3 DNA reads as TGTGCCACCAGTGACGGCGCGAAGGGGGTAGACACTGAAGCTTTCTTT. Amino acid sequence: CATSDGAKGVDTEAFF.

A few counts support this clonotype. The chain carries TRBV29-1 and TRBJ2-7; D call uncertain. The CDR3 contains 13 residues. With 3 bases removed from V and 4 bases from J, the gap between germline ends came to 13 bases. In germline, CDR1 is SQVTM, CDR2 ANQGSEA. The CDR3 bases are TGCAGCGTTGAGGTTCGAGGTTTTTACGAGCAGTACTTC. Amino acids: CSVEVRGFYEQYF.

The gene calls are TRBV12-3 or TRBV12-4 and TRBJ2-1; 15 bases fit TRBD2. With V trimmed by 6 bases and J by 12 bases, 18 bases remained unmatched. CDR3 length: 18 amino acids. The CDR3 is CASSPGLAGGSMGSGQFF. The CDR3 nucleotides are TGTGCCAGCAGCCCGGGACTAGCGGGAGGTTCTATGGGGAGCGGGCAGTTCTTC.

This chain joins TRBV29-1 and TRBJ2-1; D assignment may be TRBD1 or TRBD2 (5 bases each). The CDR3 has 11 amino acids. V shed 6 bases and J shed 7 bases, with 10 bases lying between them. Per the germline V gene, CDR1 is SQVTM and CDR2 is ANQGSEA. CDR3 region: CSVWGGNEQFF. The CDR3 DNA sequence: TGCAGCGTCTGGGGCGGGAATGAGCAGTTCTTC.

This clonotype has a handful of counts. CDR3 in DNA: TGTGCCAGCAGCTTAGAAACAGGGATCATCGACGAGCAGTACTTC. Residues: CASSLETGIIDEQYF. V usage is TRBV7-2 and J usage is TRBJ2-7; weak D call: TRBD1 (6 bases). Germline V gives CDR1 SGHTA, CDR2 FQGNSA. The CDR3 is 15 amino acids. Trimming pared 1 base from V and 5 bases from J, leaving 15 bases between.

This clonotype was found a few times. The chain joins TRBV5-4 to TRBJ2-3; D not certain. The germline V gene encodes CDR1 SGHNT and CDR2 YYREEE (reference sequence). The CDR3 extends over 14 amino acids. The germline V and J ends were trimmed by 3 bases and 2 bases, with 10 bases remaining between them. CDR3 loop: CASSSPDNTDTQYF. The CDR3, as DNA: TGTGCCAGCAGCTCCCCAGACAACACAGATACGCAGTATTTT.

A few counts support this clonotype. This chain connects TRBV24-1 to TRBJ2-1; the match to TRBD2 covers 8 bases. CDR1 and CDR2 (germline): KGHDR, SFDVKD. The CDR3 has 16 residues. The V segment lost 4 bases and the J segment 6 bases; nucleotides outside the gene matches: 10. CDR3 in amino acids: CATSDPAGDMVNEQFF. The CDR3 bases are TGTGCCACCAGTGACCCAGCGGGAGATATGGTCAATGAGCAGTTCTTC.

The chain has TRBV7-6 and TRBJ2-7; 8 bases line up with TRBD2. This CDR3 has 14 residues. Germline V CDR1 and CDR2: SGHVS, FNYEAQ. V lost 3 bases, J lost 6 bases, and 7 bases stayed unmatched. In nucleotides, the CDR3 is TGTGCCAGCAGCTTCACTAGCGGAGGTCTCGAGCAGTACTTC. This codes for CASSFTSGGLEQYF.

A few counts support this clonotype. This chain connects TRBV7-8 to TRBJ2-1; TRBD1 matches 10 bases. The CDR3 consists of 14 residues. V shed 4 bases and J 7 bases; nucleotides not matched to a gene: 4. Per the germline V gene, CDR1 is SGHVS and CDR2 is FQNEAQ. CDR3 residues: CASSSGTGVNEQFF. The CDR3 nucleotides read TGTGCCAGCAGCTCGGGGACAGGGGTGAATGAGCAGTTCTTC.

This chain links TRBV27 with TRBJ2-7; TRBD1 is a possible D gene (5 bases). Germline CDR1 MNHEY, CDR2 SMNVEV (reference sequence). The CDR3 contains 13 residues. Trimming took off 3 bases at V and 2 bases at J, with 8 bases between the two ends. CDR3 sequence reads: CASSFKGTYEQYF. The DNA of the CDR3 is TGTGCCAGCAGTTTCAAGGGGACCTACGAGCAGTACTTC.

The chain couples TRBV18 to TRBJ2-7, with TRBD2 matching 10 bases. Germline lookup yields CDR1 KGHSH and CDR2 LQKENI. This CDR3 region has 14 residues. The V gene end was trimmed by 5 bases and the J gene end by 5 bases; junction bases not matched to a gene: 6. The CDR3 loop is CASSVSGRVDEQYF. CDR3 in DNA: TGTGCCAGCTCAGTGAGCGGGAGGGTCGACGAGCAGTACTTC. Drawing the rest from reference TRBV18 and TRBJ2-7, the complete variable domain is NAGVMQNPRHLVRRRGQEARLRCSPMKGHSHVYWYRQLPEEGLKFMVYLQKENIIDESGMPKERFSAEFPKEGPSILRIQQVVRGDSAAYFCASSVSGRVDEQYFGPGTRLTVT.

Only a few counts were recorded for this clonotype. This chain joins TRBV24-1 and TRBJ2-5; TRBD2 matches 10 bases. This CDR3 has 15 residues. From germline, CDR1 is KGHDR and CDR2 SFDVKD. With 4 bases clipped from V and 5 bases from J, the junction kept 6 bases outside the gene matches. CDR3 sequence: CATSESGRDEETQYF. CDR3 in DNA: TGTGCCACCAGTGAGAGCGGGAGGGATGAGGAGACCCAGTACTTC.

This rearrangement joins TRBV6-5 to TRBJ1-3, with 9 bases lining up with TRBD1. Germline CDR1 reads MNHEY; CDR2 reads SVGAGI. Germline trimming cut 0 bases from V and 4 bases from J; bases unmatched to any gene: 7. The CDR3 loop spans 17 amino acids. The CDR3 nucleotides read TGTGCCAGCAGTTACTCCCGCTGGGACAGGGCAGGAAACACCATATATTTT. Its translation is CASSYSRWDRAGNTIYF.

V usage is TRBV6-5 and J usage is TRBJ2-1, with a possible D match to TRBD1 (6 bases). CDR3 length: 15 residues. V lost 7 bases and J lost 5, with 18 bases in between. CDR1 MNHEY and CDR2 SVGAGI come from the germline V gene. CDR3 sequence: CASISPARGNNEQFF. In DNA, the CDR3 is TGTGCCAGCATTTCTCCGGCTAGGGGGAACAATGAGCAGTTCTTC.

This clonotype was observed a handful of times. The rearrangement links TRBV7-2 to TRBJ2-5; the D is unclear. Germline-derived CDR1 and CDR2 are SGHTA and FQGNSA. The CDR3 runs 15 residues. V was cut by 6 bases and J by 5 bases, with 19 bases left in between. As DNA, the CDR3 is TGTGCCAGCAGGTCGACTGGCACAGACGGGGAGACCCAGTACTTC. Its protein product is CASRSTGTDGETQYF.

The chain couples TRBV7-2 to TRBJ2-7; 9 positions match TRBD1. V lost 0 bases, J lost 6 bases, and 9 bases stayed unmatched. Germline V gene lookup returns CDR1 SGHTA and CDR2 FQGNSA. The CDR3 is made up of 16 amino acids. This chain's CDR3 is CASSLARTGAGSEQYF. In nucleotides, the CDR3 is TGTGCCAGCAGCTTAGCGAGGACAGGGGCGGGTAGCGAGCAGTACTTC. The full variable domain, rest sourced from reference TRBV7-2 and TRBJ2-7, is GAGVSQSPSNKVTEKGKDVELRCDPISGHTALYWYRQSLGQGLEFLIYFQGNSAPDKSGLPSDRFSAERTGGSVSTLTIQRTQQEDSAVYLCASSLARTGAGSEQYFGPGTRLTVT.

This chain connects TRBV6-6 to TRBJ1-3; D is unresolved. Trimming took off 5 bases at V and 0 bases at J, with 11 bases between the two ends. This CDR3 has 15 residues. Germline assignment: CDR1 MNHNY and CDR2 SVGAGI (reference sequence). The CDR3 bases are TGTGCCAGCAGTCCGGACGGAACCTCTGGAAACACCATATATTTT. Translating gives CASSPDGTSGNTIYF.

The table lists this clonotype with a few counts. For the CDR3, the DNA is TGTGCCAGCAGCCAGAGTACTAATGTTGATGGCTACACCTTC. Translated: CASSQSTNVDGYTF. This chain connects TRBV4-2 to TRBJ1-2; D call uncertain. The CDR3 has 14 amino acids. V was clipped by 3 bases and J by 6 bases, with 14 bases between them. Germline CDR1 and CDR2: LGHNA and YNFKEQ.

The genes are TRBV24-1 and TRBJ2-1, with D maybe TRBD1 (6 bases). The V gene's germline CDR1 is KGHDR and CDR2 SFDVKD. Trimming took 3 bases from V and 6 from J, leaving 11 bases between them. The CDR3 covers 14 residues. The CDR3 is CATSDLTGINEQFF. As DNA, the CDR3 is TGTGCCACCAGTGATCTCACAGGGATCAATGAGCAGTTCTTC.

This clonotype was recorded a few times. The chain carries TRBV20-1 and TRBJ1-3, with 8 bases matching TRBD1. Trimming took 6 bases from V and 2 from J; bases not matched to a gene: 3. The CDR3 length is 13 residues. Per the germline V gene, CDR1 is DFQATT and CDR2 is SNEGSKA (reference sequence). CDR3 nucleotide sequence: TGCAGTGCCAGGGGGCCGGCTGGAAACACCATATATTTT. Translation gives CSARGPAGNTIYF.

The rearrangement links TRBV4-3 to TRBJ1-4; the D is unclear. V shed 4 bases and J shed 5 bases, with 17 bases lying between them. The CDR3 is made up of 16 amino acids. The V gene's germline CDR1 is LGHNA and CDR2 YSLEER. This CDR3 reads CASSLRSTAVNEKLFF. CDR3 coding DNA: TGCGCCAGCAGCCTACGATCCACGGCCGTCAATGAAAAACTGTTTTTT.

This rearrangement joins TRBV30 to TRBJ2-7, with D maybe TRBD2 (5 bases). Germline CDR1 reads GTSNPN; CDR2 reads SVGIG (reference sequence). The CDR3 runs 11 residues. V was trimmed by 2 bases and J by 4 bases, leaving 6 bases between them. In DNA, the CDR3 is TGTGCCTGGAGTTCGGGGTACGAGCAGTACTTC. As protein: CAWSSGYEQYF. Based on the CDR3 plus reference TRBV30 and TRBJ2-7, the full variable domain is SQTIHQWPATLVQPVGSPLSLECTVEGTSNPNLYWYRQAAGRGLQLLFYSVGIGQISSEVPQNLSASRPQDRQFILSSKKLLLSDSGFYLCAWSSGYEQYFGPGTRLTVT.

This clonotype was found a few times. The chain combines TRBV4-1 with TRBJ2-7, with TRBD2 matching over 7 bases. CDR3 length equals 17 residues. CDR1 is MGHRA and CDR2 is YSYEKL in the germline V gene. V gave up 0 bases and J gave up 2 bases; unmatched junction bases: 10. In DNA, the CDR3 is TGCGCCAGCAGCCAAGATTGGGCGGGGGAGCCAACCTACGAGCAGTACTTC. Translating gives CASSQDWAGEPTYEQYF.

This clonotype was recorded a few times. The chain couples TRBV6-6 to TRBJ2-1; weak D call: TRBD1 (6 bases). CDR1 is MNHNY and CDR2 is SVGAGI in the germline V gene (reference sequence). The CDR3 covers 14 residues. With 6 bases removed from V and 6 bases from J, the gap between germline ends came to 15 bases. CDR3 in DNA: TGTGCCAGCAGCCCCGGCCGGGACACCAATGAGCAGTTCTTC. Amino acid sequence: CASSPGRDTNEQFF.

The V gene is TRBV19, the J gene TRBJ1-1, with D possibly being TRBD1 (5 bases). Germline V gives CDR1 LNHDA, CDR2 SQIVND (reference sequence). Deletions cut 0 bases from V and 4 bases from J, with 12 bases between. The CDR3 spans 15 residues. In DNA form, the CDR3 reads TGTGCCAGTAGTATAGATCTGTTGGGGGGCACTGAAGCTTTCTTT. It is translated as CASSIDLLGGTEAFF.